Described below is a single T cell receptor beta chain sequence and its context. One end of the junction is discordant with germline, which a read error may explain. This entry comes from a study of blood T cells in healthy people across ages. Across the study: In model experiments, template switching was able to capture about one barcoded beta molecule for every two T cells that were present.

The CDR3 spans 12 residues. CDR1 MNHEY and CDR2 SVGEGT come from the germline V gene. Primed by a sample-barcoded 5' primer and a J-beta primer mix, a second PCR proceeded for roughly 7 to 11 cycles. TCRdb processed the 5' RACE reads anew with MiXCR; each CDR3 protein has one entry. This sample yields over a million distinct CDR3 sequences, of which approximately 25% are seen a single time; less than 0.75% belongs to the top ten. These data were also filed under a second study, of T cells of mothers and their children.

This rearrangement joins TRBV6-2 or TRBV6-3 to TRBJ1-2; D unresolved. Sequencing was performed on blood. The sequence came from a girl aged 2 to 10 in good health. For the CDR3, the DNA is TGTGCCATCAGTTATGTTACATCGGGCTACACCTTC. Encoded protein: CAISYVTSGYTF.